The 7 T cell receptor beta chains presented below share a single source sample, sequenced in a study of blood T cell repertoires in COVID-19. Measured with immunoSEQ multiplex PCR; TCRdb has only the in-frame clones, and not every one. The sample consists of around 200,000 clones, 83% of them appearing once. The sequencing sample was made of peripheral blood. Receptors were obtained from a woman aged 40 to 50 with active or convalescent COVID-19.

The chain combines TRBV7-2 with TRBJ2-5, with TRBD1 matching 8 bases. The CDR3 is 16 residues long. CDR1 is SGHTA, CDR2 FQGNSA, per germline. The trim removed 4 bases at V and 3 bases at J, leaving 10 bases unmatched. CDR3 residues: CASSSLPGTGEETQYF. DNA for the CDR3: TGTGCCAGCAGCTCACTGCCCGGGACAGGAGAAGAGACCCAGTACTTC.

The chain has TRBV5-1 and TRBJ2-7, with 8 bases aligning to TRBD1. The junction had 10 bases not matched to a gene; V was cut back by 4 bases and J by 4 bases. There are 15 residues in the CDR3. Germline V gives CDR1 SGHRS, CDR2 YFSETQ. The CDR3 sequence: CASSPTDRGGYEQYF. In DNA form, the CDR3 reads TGCGCCAGCAGCCCAACCGACAGGGGAGGATACGAGCAGTACTTC.

The CDR3 DNA follows: TGTGCCAGTAGTAAACTGACTAGCGGAACCCCGAGGGATGAGCAGTTCTTC. Translation gives CASSKLTSGTPRDEQFF. V gene TRBV19 combines with J gene TRBJ2-1; 9 positions match TRBD2. There are 17 residues in the CDR3. The V and J ends lost 4 bases and 8 bases, in that order; junction bases with no gene match: 15. Germline V gives CDR1 LNHDA, CDR2 SQIVND (reference sequence).

The chain employs TRBV28 and TRBJ2-7; 8 bases match TRBD1. The V and J ends lost 5 bases and 5 bases, in that order; junction bases with no gene match: 2. This CDR3 comprises 12 residues. Per germline, CDR1 MDHEN and CDR2 SYDVKM. CDR3 sequence: CASSEDRDEQYF. Written as DNA, the CDR3 is TGTGCCAGCAGTGAGGACAGGGACGAGCAGTACTTC.

The chain combines TRBV27 with TRBJ1-6; D call uncertain. The CDR3 consists of 15 residues. CDR1 is MNHEY, CDR2 SMNVEV, per germline (reference sequence). V lost 1 base and J 9 bases, leaving 13 bases between the germline ends. This CDR3 reads CASSLFSGTVSPLHF. Here the CDR3 DNA reads TGTGCCAGCAGTTTATTTTCGGGTACGGTTTCACCCCTCCACTTT.

The chain links TRBV4-2 to TRBJ1-5; possible D gene TRBD1, 6 bases. The V end was cut by 4 bases, the J end by 0 bases, with 10 bases between. There are 15 residues in the CDR3. Per germline, CDR1 LGHNA and CDR2 YNFKEQ. This chain's CDR3 is CASSRTVFSNQPQHF. The CDR3 DNA is TGTGCCAGCAGCCGGACAGTTTTTAGCAATCAGCCCCAGCATTTT.

This clone has ten or more counts. The rearrangement joins TRBV5-1 to TRBJ2-1; 9 bases align to TRBD1. J gave up 4 bases and V 0 bases, and 5 bases lay outside the gene matches. The CDR3 has 16 amino acids. CDR1 is SGHRS and CDR2 is YFSETQ in the germline V gene. The CDR3 DNA is TGCGCCAGCAGCTTGGCAACAGGGGGCGCTTACAATGAGCAGTTCTTC. Its translation: CASSLATGGAYNEQFF.